The present T cell receptor (beta chain) was sequenced within a study of T cell responses to AZD1222 COVID-19 vaccine. Whole-study context: Second-dose recipients at about 4 or about 12 weeks were treated as one pooled group.

The repertoire was sequenced with immunoSEQ multiplex PCR; TCRdb's copy has only in-frame clones and lacks some. The profile shows more than 85,000 clones, 88% of them singletons. The V gene lost 3 bases and the J gene lost 1 base, with 13 bases spanning the gap. The CDR3 extends over 15 amino acids. CDR1 SGDLS and CDR2 YYNGEE come from the germline V gene. Note on this clone: As yet, its antigen is unknown.

Findings and limits, study-wide: Elevations in Spike-specific TCR breadth and depth followed administration of two AZD1222 doses. No repertoire was sampled before or during the peak T cell response, only after it. As reported, nearly half of all spike-specific TCRs target variant regions that are unmutated.

The material was peripheral blood, obtained on day 0 of AZD1222 vaccination. The clonotype originates from an adult in good health. This chain joins TRBV9 and TRBJ1-1; unclear D gene. CDR3 region: CASSAGEDPNTEAFF. In DNA form, the CDR3 reads TGTGCCAGCAGCGCAGGAGAAGACCCGAACACTGAAGCTTTCTTT. Complete variable domain (other parts from reference TRBV9 and TRBJ1-1): DSGVTQTPKHLITATGQRVTLRCSPRSGDLSVYWYQQSLDQGLQFLIQYYNGEERAKGNILERFSAQQFPDLHSELNLSSLELGDSALYFCASSAGEDPNTEAFFGQGTRLTVV.